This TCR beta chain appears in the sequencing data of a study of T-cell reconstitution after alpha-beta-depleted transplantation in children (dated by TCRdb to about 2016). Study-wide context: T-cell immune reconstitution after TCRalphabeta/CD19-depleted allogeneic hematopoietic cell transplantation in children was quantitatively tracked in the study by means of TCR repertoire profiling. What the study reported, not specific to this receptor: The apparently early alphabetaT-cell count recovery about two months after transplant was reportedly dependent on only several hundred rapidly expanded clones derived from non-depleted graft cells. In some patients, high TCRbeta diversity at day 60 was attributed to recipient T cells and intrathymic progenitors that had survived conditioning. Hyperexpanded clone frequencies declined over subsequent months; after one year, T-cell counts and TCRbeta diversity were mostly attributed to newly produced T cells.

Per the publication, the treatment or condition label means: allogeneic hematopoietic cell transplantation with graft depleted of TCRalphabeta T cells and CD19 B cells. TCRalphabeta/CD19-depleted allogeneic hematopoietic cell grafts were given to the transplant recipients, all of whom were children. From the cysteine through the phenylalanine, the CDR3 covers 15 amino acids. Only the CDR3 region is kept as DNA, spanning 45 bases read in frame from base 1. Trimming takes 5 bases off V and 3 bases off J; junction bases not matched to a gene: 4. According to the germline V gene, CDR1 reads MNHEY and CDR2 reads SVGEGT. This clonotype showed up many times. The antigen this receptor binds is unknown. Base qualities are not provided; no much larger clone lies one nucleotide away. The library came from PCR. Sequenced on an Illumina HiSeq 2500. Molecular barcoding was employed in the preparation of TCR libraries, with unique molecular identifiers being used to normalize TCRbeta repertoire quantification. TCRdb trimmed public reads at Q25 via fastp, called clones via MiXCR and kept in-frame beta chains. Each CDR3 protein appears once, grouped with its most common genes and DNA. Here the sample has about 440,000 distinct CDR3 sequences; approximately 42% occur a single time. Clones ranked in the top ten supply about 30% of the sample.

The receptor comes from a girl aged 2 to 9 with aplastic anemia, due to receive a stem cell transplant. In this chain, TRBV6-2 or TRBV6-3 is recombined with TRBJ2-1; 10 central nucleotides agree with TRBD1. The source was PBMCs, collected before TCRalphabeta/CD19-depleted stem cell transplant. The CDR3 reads CASSTGTGDYNEQFF. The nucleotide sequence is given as TGTGCCAGCAGTACCGGGACAGGGGACTACAATGAGCAGTTCTTC.